This is a list of T cell receptor beta chains from one sample in a study of cytomegalovirus exposure and HLA in healthy donors. Only in-frame clones appear in the TCRdb table, and some are missing; sequencing was by immunoSEQ multiplex PCR. The sample lists some 200,000 clones, 75% to 85% occurring once. Sequenced: PBMCs. These receptors were taken from a young woman in good health and CMV-seronegative. Both conserved end residues are part of each CDR3. D genes are given only for firm matches. Expanded clones are given a class, and other clones once, few, many or no size at all.

J gene: TRBJ2-2; D gene: -; clone size: -; V gene: TRBV5-1; CDR3 protein: CASSTAGTGELFF; CDR3 DNA: TGCGCCAGCAGCACGGCGGGCACCGGGGAGCTGTTTTTT
J gene: TRBJ1-6; D gene: -; clone size: once; V gene: TRBV6-4; CDR3 protein: CASSDLGLDSPLHF; CDR3 DNA: TGTGCCAGCAGTGACTTGGGCCTTGATTCACCCCTCCACTTT
J gene: TRBJ1-5; D gene: -; clone size: -; V gene: TRBV10-3; CDR3 protein: CAVARDSNQPQHF; CDR3 DNA: TGTGCCGTGGCCAGGGATAGCAATCAGCCCCAGCATTTT
J gene: TRBJ1-6; D gene: TRBD1; clone size: -; V gene: TRBV19; CDR3 protein: CASSEQGTYNSPLHF; CDR3 DNA: TGTGCCAGTAGTGAACAGGGGACCTATAATTCACCCCTCCACTTT
J gene: TRBJ2-7; D gene: TRBD2; clone size: once; V gene: TRBV6-1; CDR3 protein: CASRMRETVAHEQYF; CDR3 DNA: TGTGCCAGCAGGATGCGGGAGACAGTCGCGCACGAGCAGTACTTC
J gene: TRBJ2-7; D gene: TRBD2; clone size: -; V gene: TRBV7-2; CDR3 protein: CASSLARLAGGQAYEQYF; CDR3 DNA: TGTGCCAGCAGCTTAGCGCGACTAGCGGGAGGGCAGGCCTACGAGCAGTACTTC
J gene: TRBJ1-5; D gene: -; clone size: -; V gene: TRBV6-5; CDR3 protein: CASSYRGIDQPQHF; CDR3 DNA: TGTGCCAGCAGTTATAGAGGGATCGATCAGCCCCAGCATTTT
J gene: TRBJ2-7; D gene: -; clone size: -; V gene: TRBV28; CDR3 protein: CASLGPFPYEQYF; CDR3 DNA: TGTGCCAGCCTTGGCCCCTTCCCCTACGAGCAGTACTTC
J gene: TRBJ2-1; D gene: TRBD2; clone size: -; V gene: TRBV11-1; CDR3 protein: CASSWIAGSSYNEQFF; CDR3 DNA: TGTGCCAGCAGCTGGATAGCGGGAAGCTCCTACAATGAGCAGTTCTTC
J gene: TRBJ1-2; D gene: -; clone size: -; V gene: TRBV5-1; CDR3 protein: CASSLATANYGYTF; CDR3 DNA: TGCGCCAGCAGCTTGGCGACAGCAAACTATGGCTACACCTTC
J gene: TRBJ2-2; D gene: -; clone size: -; V gene: TRBV9; CDR3 protein: CASSVVGGSPGELFF; CDR3 DNA: TGTGCCAGCAGCGTAGTAGGGGGTAGCCCCGGGGAGCTGTTTTTT
J gene: TRBJ2-2; D gene: -; clone size: once; V gene: TRBV7-2; CDR3 protein: CASSSRRTGELFF; CDR3 DNA: TGTGCCAGCAGCTCGCGTCGTACCGGGGAGCTGTTTTTT
J gene: TRBJ2-2; D gene: TRBD2; clone size: -; V gene: TRBV7-9; CDR3 protein: CASSFWTREAGELFF; CDR3 DNA: TGTGCCAGCAGCTTCTGGACTAGGGAGGCCGGGGAGCTGTTTTTT
J gene: TRBJ2-1; D gene: -; clone size: -; V gene: TRBV5-1; CDR3 protein: CASSPERDWYNEQFF; CDR3 DNA: TGCGCCAGCAGCCCCGAAAGGGACTGGTACAATGAGCAGTTCTTC
J gene: TRBJ2-3; D gene: -; clone size: few; V gene: TRBV19; CDR3 protein: CASSRTDTDTQYF; CDR3 DNA: TGTGCCAGTAGTCGGACAGACACAGATACGCAGTATTTT
J gene: TRBJ1-5; D gene: TRBD1; clone size: -; V gene: TRBV19; CDR3 protein: CASRTGGTQPQHF; CDR3 DNA: TGTGCCAGCAGGACAGGGGGCACTCAGCCCCAGCATTTT
J gene: TRBJ2-7; D gene: -; clone size: -; V gene: TRBV19; CDR3 protein: CASREQGDEQYF; CDR3 DNA: TGTGCCAGTAGGGAACAGGGAGACGAGCAGTACTTC
J gene: TRBJ1-1; D gene: -; clone size: -; V gene: TRBV27; CDR3 protein: CASSLGADTEAFF; CDR3 DNA: TGTGCCAGCAGTTTAGGGGCCGACACTGAAGCTTTCTTT
J gene: TRBJ2-7; D gene: TRBD1; clone size: -; V gene: TRBV27; CDR3 protein: CASSSPGTASYEQYF; CDR3 DNA: TGTGCCAGCAGTTCCCCCGGGACAGCCTCCTACGAGCAGTACTTC
J gene: TRBJ2-7; D gene: TRBD2; clone size: -; V gene: TRBV27; CDR3 protein: CASSYTTSHEQYF; CDR3 DNA: TGTGCCAGCAGTTATACGACTAGCCACGAGCAGTACTTC
J gene: TRBJ1-1; D gene: -; clone size: -; V gene: TRBV5-4; CDR3 protein: CASSLDGGDTEAFF; CDR3 DNA: TGTGCCAGCAGCTTGGACGGGGGGGACACTGAAGCTTTCTTT
J gene: TRBJ2-5; D gene: TRBD2; clone size: -; V gene: TRBV27; CDR3 protein: CASSAGTIQETQYF; CDR3 DNA: TGTGCCAGCAGTGCTGGGACTATCCAAGAGACCCAGTACTTC